These 10 T cell receptor beta chains originate from one sample sequenced in a study of Ad26.COV2.S vaccination and SARS-CoV-2 variants. Documented treatment: some 19 received Ad26.COV2.S at low or high dose, single or two shots; a few received placebo; per-sample allocation not given. Samples analyzed were those drawn on day 63 after the first vaccine or placebo injection. Method: immunoSEQ multiplex PCR; TCRdb's copy keeps in-frame clones and lacks some. The sample includes about 400,000 clones, about 85% of them seen just once. The sequences come from peripheral blood, collected in a trial of Ad26.COV2.S vaccine versus placebo. Receptors were obtained from a person aged 18-60 years who received the Ad26.COV2.S COVID-19 vaccine or a placebo.

The V gene is TRBV7-9, the J gene TRBJ2-7, with D hard to call. Per the germline V gene, CDR1 is SEHNR and CDR2 is FQNEAQ (reference sequence). The CDR3 runs 14 residues. Trimming took off 2 bases at V and 6 bases at J, with 14 bases between the two ends. The CDR3 DNA is TGTGCCAGCAGCTTAACCGCCCCGGGTACCGAGCAGTACTTC. It specifies CASSLTAPGTEQYF. The full variable domain, with the rest looked up from reference TRBV7-9 and TRBJ2-7, is DTGVSQNPRHKITKRGQNVTFRCDPISEHNRLYWYRQTLGQGPEFLTYFQNEAQLEKSRLLSDRFSAERPKGSFSTLEIQRTEQGDSAMYLCASSLTAPGTEQYFGPGTRLTVT.

The rearrangement joins TRBV19 to TRBJ2-2; 7 bases are shared with TRBD1. J was trimmed by 8 bases and V by 7 bases; bases with no gene match: 4. The CDR3 is 12 residues long. CDR1 is LNHDA, CDR2 SQIVND, per germline (reference sequence). The CDR3 DNA reads TGTGCCAGTACAGGGGGATCGGGGGAGCTGTTTTTT. This codes for CASTGGSGELFF.

CDR3 protein: CASSRTGGGRQETQYF. The CDR3 bases are TGCGCCAGCAGCCGAACAGGGGGCGGGAGGCAAGAGACCCAGTACTTC. The rearrangement joins TRBV10-2 to TRBJ2-5; tentative D call: TRBD1 (9 bases). The V and J ends lost 6 bases and 2 bases respectively, with 19 bases between them. Germline V gene data show CDR1 as WSHSY and CDR2 as SAAADI. CDR3 size: 16 residues.

The gene calls are TRBV14 and TRBJ2-7; no clear D. The CDR3 loop spans 14 amino acids. Trimming took 1 base from V and 0 from J, leaving 7 bases between them. The germline V gene has CDR1 SGHDN and CDR2 FVKESK. The DNA of the CDR3 is TGTGCCAGCAGCCAAGCGGTGAACTCCTACGAGCAGTACTTC. Translating it yields CASSQAVNSYEQYF.

A remark on this clone: The junction shows a germline mismatch at one end, possibly a read error. This rearrangement joins TRBV6-1 to TRBJ1-2; maybe TRBD1 (6 bases). The V gene's germline CDR1 is MNHNS and CDR2 SASEGT. The CDR3 sequence is 15 residues long. The CDR3 reads CANSEGGASFYGYTF. The CDR3 region has the DNA TGTGCCAACAGTGAGGGGGGAGCCTCTTTCTATGGCTACACCTTC.

V usage is TRBV13 and J usage is TRBJ1-2; 11 bases line up with TRBD1. With V trimmed by 7 bases and J by 5 bases, 15 bases remained unmatched. The CDR3 covers 17 residues. Germline lookup yields CDR1 PRHDT and CDR2 FYEKMQ (reference sequence). CDR3 residues: CASTRIMWDRGNYGYTF. The CDR3 bases are TGTGCCAGCACCCGCATTATGTGGGACAGGGGGAATTATGGCTACACCTTC.

The V gene is TRBV2, the J gene TRBJ2-5, with TRBD1 matching 8 bases. Germline trimming cut 6 bases from V and 8 bases from J; bases unmatched to any gene: 8. There are 13 residues in the CDR3. From germline, CDR1 is SNHLY and CDR2 FYNNEI. The CDR3 reads CASRDREEGTQYF. DNA for the CDR3: TGTGCCAGCAGGGACAGGGAAGAAGGTACCCAGTACTTC.

This chain connects TRBV6-5 to TRBJ1-5; perhaps TRBD1 as D (5 bases). From germline, CDR1 is MNHEY and CDR2 SVGAGI. V dropped 7 bases and J dropped 5 bases, with 12 bases sitting between them. The length of the CDR3 is 13 residues. The CDR3 spells CASTMTEYQPQHF. CDR3 DNA: TGTGCCAGCACTATGACAGAATATCAGCCCCAGCATTTT.

This chain joins TRBV9 and TRBJ1-2; D ambiguous. Trimming cost V 5 bases and J 0 bases, with 11 bases left between them. Per germline, CDR1 SGDLS and CDR2 YYNGEE. This CDR3 is 14 amino acids long. Written as DNA, the CDR3 is TGTGCCAGCAGTCGACAAGCTTCTAACTATGGCTACACCTTC. Protein sequence: CASSRQASNYGYTF.

This rearrangement joins TRBV7-6 to TRBJ1-5; 7 bases agree with TRBD1. The CDR3 loop spans 15 amino acids. Unmatched junction bases numbered 2, after V lost 1 base and J lost 2 bases. Germline CDR1 SGHVS, CDR2 FNYEAQ. CDR3 in amino acids: CASSLDRGGNQPQHF. CDR3 bases: TGTGCCAGCAGCTTAGACAGGGGAGGCAATCAGCCCCAGCATTTT.